A selection of T cell receptor beta chains follows, all from one sample in a study of CD8 T cells in ankylosing spondylitis. TCRdb fed the 5' RACE reads into MiXCR, producing one record per CDR3 protein. The sample has about 130,000 distinct CDR3 sequences; around 8.5% are singletons. Material: blood, either unsorted or a sorted T cell fraction (not recorded which). The receptors were gathered from a male donor with ankylosing spondylitis or in good health (not recorded which). The CDR3 runs from the conserved cysteine through the conserved F or W. The D gene is left open where the match is weak. A clone size is listed for some rows: how often the clone was seen (once, few, many), or a class if it is expanded.

D gene: NA; clone size: many; J gene: TRBJ2-6; V gene: TRBV7-3; CDR3 protein: CASSADRFSGANVLTF; CDR3 DNA: TGTGCCAGCAGCGCAGACAGGTTCTCTGGGGCCAACGTCCTGACTTTC
D gene: NA; clone size: medium-sized; J gene: TRBJ2-1; V gene: TRBV5-8; CDR3 protein: CASSFKFAYEQFF; CDR3 DNA: TGTGCCAGCAGCTTTAAATTTGCCTATGAGCAGTTCTTC
D gene: TRBD1; clone size: few; J gene: TRBJ2-3; V gene: TRBV20-1; CDR3 protein: CSADRTGGRTDTQYF; CDR3 DNA: TGCAGTGCTGACCGGACAGGGGGTCGCACAGATACGCAGTATTTT
D gene: TRBD2; clone size: many; J gene: TRBJ2-2; V gene: TRBV6-2/TRBV6-3; CDR3 protein: CASSKAGEAGELFF; CDR3 DNA: TGTGCCAGCAGTAAAGCGGGAGAGGCCGGGGAGCTGTTTTTT
D gene: TRBD2; clone size: many; J gene: TRBJ2-1; V gene: TRBV28; CDR3 protein: CASSLRTSGYNEQFF; CDR3 DNA: TGTGCCAGCAGTTTAAGGACTAGCGGTTACAATGAGCAGTTCTTC
D gene: NA; clone size: many; J gene: TRBJ2-2; V gene: TRBV5-1; CDR3 protein: CASSLRVGGANTGELFF; CDR3 DNA: TGCGCCAGCAGCTTGAGGGTCGGGGGAGCGAACACCGGGGAGCTGTTTTTT
D gene: NA; clone size: many; J gene: TRBJ1-1; V gene: TRBV18; CDR3 protein: CASSPRQGVNTEAFF; CDR3 DNA: TGTGCCAGCTCACCACGGCAGGGAGTGAACACTGAAGCTTTCTTT
D gene: NA; clone size: many; J gene: TRBJ1-1; V gene: TRBV7-2; CDR3 protein: CASSRRTMPNTEAFF; CDR3 DNA: TGTGCCAGCAGCCGGAGGACTATGCCGAACACTGAAGCTTTCTTT
D gene: TRBD1; clone size: many; J gene: TRBJ2-1; V gene: TRBV20-1; CDR3 protein: CSARVPGGQGGNEQFF; CDR3 DNA: TGCAGTGCTAGAGTACCCGGAGGACAGGGGGGGAATGAGCAGTTTTTC
D gene: NA; clone size: NA; J gene: TRBJ2-3; V gene: TRBV7-9; CDR3 protein: CASSLSPGGLPDTQYF; CDR3 DNA: TGTGCCAGCAGCTTATCGCCCGGGGGGCTCCCAGATACGCAGTATTTT
D gene: NA; clone size: many; J gene: TRBJ2-2; V gene: TRBV2; CDR3 protein: CASRGLKTNTGELFF; CDR3 DNA: TGTGCCAGCAGGGGACTGAAGACGAACACCGGGGAGCTGTTTTTT
D gene: NA; clone size: many; J gene: TRBJ2-7; V gene: TRBV9; CDR3 protein: CASSAQSSYEQYF; CDR3 DNA: TGTGCCAGCAGCGCACAGAGTTCCTACGAGCAGTACTTC
D gene: TRBD1; clone size: few; J gene: TRBJ2-5; V gene: TRBV20-1; CDR3 protein: CSAPDPVQGAETQYF; CDR3 DNA: TGCAGTGCCCCTGACCCGGTACAGGGGGCAGAGACCCAGTACTTC